What follows are 25 T cell receptor beta chains derived from one specimen sequenced in a study of OX40 agonist ivuxolimab in advanced cancers. Generated by immunoSEQ multiplex PCR, the TCRdb table keeps only in-frame clones and is missing some. The repertoire consists of 60,000 to 80,000 clones, with approximately 82% occurring once and the leading ten covering around 1.5%. Sequencing was performed on CD4+ or CD8+ T cells sorted from blood, taken in a trial of the OX40 agonist ivuxolimab. The source is an adult with an advanced solid tumor such as melanoma, head and neck, liver or kidney cancer.

The chain employs TRBV6-6 and TRBJ1-2; D is perhaps TRBD1 (5 bases). Germline CDR1 MNHNY, CDR2 SVGAGI (reference sequence). V shed 6 bases and J shed 1 base, with 18 bases lying between them. The CDR3 loop spans 16 amino acids. The chain's CDR3 is CASRGPSGRGNYGYTF. The CDR3 nucleotides are TGTGCCAGCAGGGGGCCCTCGGGGAGGGGTAACTATGGCTACACCTTC.

The chain links TRBV29-1 to TRBJ2-1; D unclear. The CDR3 is 13 residues long. V gave up 3 bases and J gave up 3 bases, with 9 bases separating them. CDR1 and CDR2 (germline): SQVTM, ANQGSEA. The CDR3 DNA reads as TGCAGCGTTGATGCTAGTCGCTACAATGAGCAGTTCTTC. This translates into CSVDASRYNEQFF.

This clone was found a few times. The chain employs TRBV4-1 and TRBJ2-1; D might be TRBD1 or TRBD2, each matching 5 bases. The CDR3 is 12 amino acids. Germline CDR1 and CDR2: MGHRA and YSYEKL. Trimming left V 4 bases short and J 11 bases short, with 12 bases between. For the CDR3, the DNA is TGCGCCAGCAGCCGACCGGGACCCCAGCAGTTCTTC. Translation: CASSRPGPQQFF.

This clone was detected a few times. The chain carries TRBV27 and TRBJ1-1; 8 bases map to TRBD1. V trimming: 3 bases; J trimming: 11 bases; junction bases outside the gene matches: 8. CDR1 is MNHEY, CDR2 SMNVEV, per germline (reference sequence). The CDR3 is made up of 13 amino acids. CDR3 sequence: CASSFGQGFFAFF. The CDR3 bases are TGTGCCAGCAGTTTCGGACAGGGTTTCTTTGCTTTCTTT.

The chain combines TRBV11-2 with TRBJ2-1, with D perhaps matching TRBD2 (5 bases). CDR1 and CDR2 (germline): SGHAT, FQNNGV. The CDR3 is 16 amino acids. Deletions cut 2 bases from V and 2 bases from J, with 13 bases between. The CDR3 nucleotides are TGTGCCAGCAGCTTAACCGACTATTATCCCTACAATGAGCAGTTCTTC. This translates into CASSLTDYYPYNEQFF.

V and J are TRBV11-2 and TRBJ2-5; perhaps D is TRBD1 or TRBD2 (6 bases each). The germline gives CDR1 SGHAT, CDR2 FQNNGV. The CDR3 runs 13 residues. The V and J ends lost 9 bases and 6 bases respectively, with 17 bases between them. DNA for the CDR3: TGTGCCAGTTTTAGAGGCGGGGACAAGACCCAGTACTTC. Its translation is CASFRGGDKTQYF.

V and J are TRBV7-2 and TRBJ2-2; unclear D gene. CDR1 is SGHTA and CDR2 is FQGNSA in the germline V gene. V was clipped by 0 bases and J by 7 bases, with 12 bases between them. This CDR3 comprises 15 residues. The CDR3 DNA sequence: TGTGCCAGCAGCTTAGCACTCCGGCCCGGCGGGGAGCTGTTTTTT. Its translation: CASSLALRPGGELFF.

The chain recombines TRBV11-2 with TRBJ2-7; 9 bases are a match to TRBD2. This CDR3 contains 15 residues. In germline, CDR1 is SGHAT, CDR2 FQNNGV. V shed 2 bases and J 3 bases; nucleotides not matched to a gene: 5. The CDR3 here is CASSLLAGGLYEQYF. The CDR3 nucleotides are TGTGCCAGCAGCTTACTGGCGGGAGGGCTCTACGAGCAGTACTTC.

The sample holds a few counts of this clone. The rearrangement links TRBV7-2 to TRBJ2-3; 7 nucleotides match TRBD1. Germline CDR1 is SGHTA and CDR2 is FQGNSA. V gave up 5 bases and J gave up 2 bases; unmatched junction bases: 7. The CDR3 is 15 amino acids. Here the CDR3 reads CASSQDRSYTDTQYF. CDR3 nucleotide sequence: TGTGCCAGCAGCCAGGACAGGTCCTACACAGATACGCAGTATTTT.

The chain has TRBV29-1 and TRBJ2-5, with D unclear. Per the germline V gene, CDR1 is SQVTM and CDR2 is ANQGSEA. This CDR3 has 13 amino acids. V was trimmed by 7 bases and J by 1 base, leaving 13 bases between them. CDR3 in DNA: TGCAGCGCCGCCGACCATTTCCAAGAGACCCAGTACTTC. Translated: CSAADHFQETQYF.

This chain uses TRBV2 with TRBJ2-2; weak D call: TRBD2 (7 bases). The CDR3 is made up of 16 amino acids. Germline V gives CDR1 SNHLY, CDR2 FYNNEI. Trimming removed 5 bases at V and 2 bases at J, with 15 bases between. CDR3 sequence (DNA): TGTGCCAGCAGTCCGTGGGGCGGGGGCAACACCGGGGAGCTGTTTTTT. Translation gives CASSPWGGGNTGELFF.

The rearrangement uses TRBV4-3 and TRBJ1-1; D gene ambiguous. CDR1 LGHNA and CDR2 YSLEER come from the germline V gene. The length of the CDR3 is 15 residues. V lost 4 bases and J lost 1, with 13 bases in between. The CDR3, as DNA: TGCGCCAGCAGCCCCACCTCTCACGAGAACACTGAAGCTTTCTTT. As protein: CASSPTSHENTEAFF.

The chain recombines TRBV5-4 with TRBJ1-1; D may be TRBD1 (5 bases). Germline V gene data show CDR1 as SGHNT and CDR2 as YYREEE (reference sequence). Trimming pared 1 base from V and 6 bases from J, leaving 16 bases between. This CDR3 has 15 residues. CDR3 sequence reads: CASSLKGARRAEAFF. DNA for the CDR3: TGTGCCAGCAGCTTGAAAGGGGCGCGACGAGCTGAAGCTTTCTTT.

J is TRBJ2-3 and V is TRBV19; D is unclear. The V gene lost 5 bases and the J gene lost 3 bases, with 9 bases spanning the gap. Germline V gene sequence: CDR1 LNHDA, CDR2 SQIVND (reference sequence). The CDR3 has 13 residues. CDR3 loop: CASSPPETDTQYF. The CDR3 coding sequence is TGTGCCAGTAGTCCCCCCGAAACAGATACGCAGTATTTT.

The chain has TRBV28 and TRBJ2-3; no clear D. The CDR3 is made up of 12 amino acids. Looked up from germline, CDR1 is MDHEN and CDR2 is SYDVKM. The V end was cut by 6 bases, the J end by 0 bases, with 4 bases between. The CDR3 reads CASRPSTDTQYF. CDR3 in DNA: TGTGCCAGCAGGCCGAGCACAGATACGCAGTATTTT.

The chain combines TRBV19 with TRBJ2-7; 8 nucleotides match TRBD1. CDR3 size: 15 residues. The V and J ends lost 5 bases and 2 bases, in that order; junction bases with no gene match: 8. The V gene's germline CDR1 is LNHDA and CDR2 SQIVND (reference sequence). CDR3 amino acids: CASSLTGTGPYEQYF. As DNA, the CDR3 is TGTGCCAGTAGTCTGACCGGGACAGGTCCCTACGAGCAGTACTTC.

This sequence joins TRBV27 and TRBJ2-3; 14 nucleotides agree with TRBD2. V shed 2 bases, J shed 5 bases, and the junction held 3 bases outside the gene matches. Germline V lookup: CDR1 MNHEY, CDR2 SMNVEV (reference sequence). The CDR3 has 16 residues. The CDR3 reads CASSLTGLAGGDTQYF. CDR3 sequence (DNA): TGTGCCAGCAGTTTAACCGGACTAGCGGGAGGAGATACGCAGTATTTT.

The V call is TRBV6-1, the J call TRBJ1-2, with TRBD1 matching over 9 bases. Germline lookup yields CDR1 MNHNS and CDR2 SASEGT. CDR3 length: 15 amino acids. After removal of 4 bases from V and 8 bases from J, the junction contained 11 bases not matched to a gene. CDR3 protein: CASSGLGTGYDGYTF. The DNA for the CDR3 is TGTGCCAGCAGTGGTCTCGGGACAGGGTACGACGGCTACACCTTC.

J is TRBJ2-1 and V is TRBV4-2; D is unclear. Germline lookup yields CDR1 LGHNA and CDR2 YNFKEQ. V dropped 4 bases and J dropped 13 bases, with 17 bases sitting between them. The CDR3 spans 13 residues. The CDR3 DNA reads as TGTGCCAGCAGCCCTGAAGGGTCCCGACACCAGTTCTTC. Translated: CASSPEGSRHQFF.

The genes are TRBV6-5 and TRBJ2-7; D not resolved. Germline V gene sequence: CDR1 MNHEY, CDR2 SVGAGI. This CDR3 contains 16 residues. Trimming took off 2 bases at V and 3 bases at J, with 17 bases between the two ends. The CDR3: CASSYGSHGRNYEQYF. CDR3 DNA: TGTGCCAGCAGTTACGGCAGTCATGGACGGAACTACGAGCAGTACTTC.

The table lists this clone with a few counts. V usage is TRBV7-2 and J usage is TRBJ2-1, with 8 bases aligning to TRBD1. The V gene end was trimmed by 5 bases and the J gene end by 8 bases; junction bases not matched to a gene: 11. Looked up from germline, CDR1 is SGHTA and CDR2 is FQGNSA. The CDR3 covers 15 residues. The DNA of the CDR3 is TGTGCCAGCAGCCAACCGGACAGGGAGAACTATGAGCAGTTCTTC. Amino acid sequence: CASSQPDRENYEQFF.

This chain's CDR3 is CASSLKPGGIYGYTF. For the CDR3, the DNA is TGTGCCAGCAGTTTAAAACCAGGGGGCATCTATGGCTACACCTTC. J is TRBJ1-2 and V is TRBV28; 8 bases are a match to TRBD1. This CDR3 contains 15 residues. Trimming at V came to 2 bases and at J to 4 bases, leaving 6 bases not matched to a gene. Germline values: CDR1 MDHEN, CDR2 SYDVKM.

This clone has only a few counts. The genes are TRBV11-2 and TRBJ2-1; D remains unclear. With 1 base removed from V and 12 bases from J, the gap between germline ends came to 10 bases. CDR1 and CDR2 (germline): SGHAT, FQNNGV. The CDR3 runs to 12 residues. In nucleotides, the CDR3 is TGTGCCAGCAGCTTAGGGTCCTGGGGGCAGTTCTTC. Amino acid sequence: CASSLGSWGQFF.

This chain connects TRBV19 to TRBJ2-1, with D possibly TRBD2 on 6 matching bases. The CDR3 has 16 residues. Trimming cost V 2 bases and J 4 bases, with 15 bases left between them. Germline loops: CDR1 LNHDA, CDR2 SQIVND (reference sequence). CDR3 in DNA: TGTGCCAGTAGTATAAGCGGTCTAGCGAAATACAATGAGCAGTTCTTC. Encoded protein: CASSISGLAKYNEQFF. The full variable domain, its missing parts supplied by reference TRBV19 and TRBJ2-1, is DGGITQSPKYLFRKEGQNVTLSCEQNLNHDAMYWYRQDPGQGLRLIYYSQIVNDFQKGDIAEGYSVSREKKESFPLTVTSAQKNPTAFYLCASSISGLAKYNEQFFGPGTRLTVL.

J is TRBJ2-7 and V is TRBV6-4, with 7 bases identical to TRBD2. Per germline, CDR1 MRHNA and CDR2 SNTAGT. The CDR3 loop spans 15 amino acids. The V segment lost 7 bases and the J segment 2 bases; nucleotides outside the gene matches: 11. The CDR3 protein is CASMLPGTIPYEQYF. The CDR3 DNA sequence: TGTGCCAGCATGTTACCCGGGACTATTCCCTACGAGCAGTACTTC.